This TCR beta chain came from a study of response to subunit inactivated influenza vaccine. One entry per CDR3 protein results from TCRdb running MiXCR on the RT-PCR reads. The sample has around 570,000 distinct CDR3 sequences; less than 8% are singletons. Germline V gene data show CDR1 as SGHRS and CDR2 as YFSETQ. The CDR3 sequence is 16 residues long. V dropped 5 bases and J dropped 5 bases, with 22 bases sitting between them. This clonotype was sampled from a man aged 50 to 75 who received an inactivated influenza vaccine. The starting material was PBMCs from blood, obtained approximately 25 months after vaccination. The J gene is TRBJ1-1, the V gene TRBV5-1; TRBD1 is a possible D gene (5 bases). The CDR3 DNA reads TGCGCCAGCAGTAGATACGAGGGGCGAGCGAGGACTGAAGCTTTCTTT. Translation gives CASSRYEGRARTEAFF. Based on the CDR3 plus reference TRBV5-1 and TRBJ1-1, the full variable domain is KAGVTQTPRYLIKTRGQQVTLSCSPISGHRSVSWYQQTPGQGLQFLFEYFSETQRNKGNFPGRFSGRQFSNSRSEMNVSTLELGDSALYLCASSRYEGRARTEAFFGQGTRLTVV.